The TCR beta chain described here comes from a study of blood T cell repertoires in COVID-19. About the study: Collection of acute and convalescent COVID-19 samples took place in the United States, Italy and Spain. PBMCs, B-cell-depleted T cells, or T cells were the source of the cDNA or gDNA that made up the material.

Trimming took off 6 bases at V and 4 bases at J, with 12 bases between the two ends. Looked up from germline, CDR1 is LNHDA and CDR2 is SQIVND (reference sequence). The CDR3 length is 13 residues. Original data processing: Scientists estimated how many nucleated cells there were by amplifying reference gene primers. TCRdb's copy holds only in-frame clones and misses some; the assay was immunoSEQ multiplex PCR. V and J calls and clone size come straight from that table; D and trimming were deduced from the DNA. The table has about 90,000 clones, roughly 90% seen once. The sequenced sample consisted of peripheral blood. This clonotype was sampled from a man aged 80 or over with acute or convalescent COVID-19. The V and J genes are TRBV19 and TRBJ2-5; a weak D match, TRBD2 (6 bases). CDR3 nucleotides: TGTGCCAGTAGCCCGGGAGACGGAGAGACCCAGTACTTC. Translating gives CASSPGDGETQYF.